Below are 26 T cell receptor beta chains sequenced from a single sample in a study of blood T cells in healthy people across ages. Combining a sample-barcoded 5' primer with a J-beta primer mix, a second PCR ran for about 7 to 12 cycles. TCRdb used MiXCR to reprocess the 5' RACE reads, holding one entry per CDR3 protein. The sample shows about 970,000 distinct CDR3 sequences, roughly 47% of them seen only once. Sequencing was done on a sample of blood. The receptors stem from a woman aged 55 to 70 in good health.

The rearrangement joins TRBV6-1 to TRBJ2-1; weak D call: TRBD2 (6 bases). The germline V gene has CDR1 MNHNS and CDR2 SASEGT. V gave up 4 bases and J gave up 6 bases, with 28 bases separating them. The CDR3 loop spans 19 amino acids. The DNA of the CDR3 is TGTGCCAGCAGTGTTGTGGGGGAGGCGGTTCGATACGGGGTCAATGAGCAGTTCTTC. Amino acids: CASSVVGEAVRYGVNEQFF.

The CDR3 is CASGINYGYTF. In nucleotides, the CDR3 is TGTGCCAGCGGGATTAACTATGGCTACACCTTC. V is TRBV28 and J is TRBJ1-2, with D unclear. Trimming shortened V by 8 bases and J by 1 base, and 5 bases separated the two germline ends. The CDR3 totals 11 residues. The germline V gene has CDR1 MDHEN and CDR2 SYDVKM.

The chain links TRBV29-1 to TRBJ2-2, with 9 bases matching TRBD2. The CDR3 contains 14 residues. Germline CDR1 SQVTM, CDR2 ANQGSEA. J lost 4 bases, V lost 6 bases, and 6 bases had no gene match. The CDR3 loop reads CSVTAGGGTGELFF. CDR3 DNA sequence: TGCAGCGTAACAGCGGGAGGCGGCACCGGGGAGCTGTTTTTT.

This clonotype was seen only a few times. This chain joins TRBV7-8 and TRBJ2-1, with D perhaps matching TRBD2 (6 bases). The V end lost 0 bases, the J end lost 1 base, and 7 bases lay between the germline ends. The CDR3 loop spans 15 amino acids. Germline V gives CDR1 SGHVS, CDR2 FQNEAQ. DNA for the CDR3: TGTGCCAGCAGCTTAGCGGAGGGGTCCTACAATGAGCAGTTCTTC. This gives the protein CASSLAEGSYNEQFF.

Comment on this clonotype: A much larger clone differs from this one at a single base, so this may be a read error. The chain links TRBV7-9 to TRBJ2-5, with 9 bases identical to TRBD1. The V gene end was trimmed by 5 bases and the J gene end by 11 bases; junction bases not matched to a gene: 6. The CDR3 runs to 12 residues. Germline CDR1 reads SEHNR; CDR2 reads FQNEAQ (reference sequence). The CDR3 spells CASSGTGYGQYF. The CDR3 nucleotides are TGTGCCAGCAGCGGGACAGGGTACGGGCAGTACTTC.

In its sample, this clonotype was seen a few times. The chain combines TRBV29-1 with TRBJ2-1; no firm D call. Germline V gives CDR1 SQVTM, CDR2 ANQGSEA. V was shortened by 2 bases and J by 11 bases, with 19 bases between the two germline ends. There are 14 residues in the CDR3. The CDR3 DNA follows: TGCAGCGTTGAAAGGCCGGGCCAAGGGAAAAAGCAGTTCTTC. This sequence encodes CSVERPGQGKKQFF.

The rearrangement joins TRBV6-1 to TRBJ2-1; tentative D call: TRBD2 (5 bases). The CDR3 totals 14 residues. Deletions cut 4 bases from V and 8 bases from J, with 15 bases between. The germline V gene encodes CDR1 MNHNS and CDR2 SASEGT. CDR3 nucleotide sequence: TGTGCCAGCAGTGCGCTAGCATCTATCGATGAGCAGTTCTTC. Amino acid sequence: CASSALASIDEQFF.

This chain uses TRBV7-2 with TRBJ2-3; 7 bases align to TRBD2. This CDR3 is 18 amino acids long. V was clipped by 0 bases and J by 3 bases; unmatched bases: 12. Germline values: CDR1 SGHTA, CDR2 FQGNSA. As DNA, the CDR3 is TGTGCCAGCAGCTTAGCTCTATCGCCGAGACTAGCAACAGATACGCAGTATTTT. Translated, it gives CASSLALSPRLATDTQYF.

The chain links TRBV20-1 to TRBJ2-7; D may be TRBD2 (5 bases). V dropped 7 bases and J dropped 2 bases, with 12 bases sitting between them. Germline lookup yields CDR1 DFQATT and CDR2 SNEGSKA (reference sequence). The CDR3 runs to 12 residues. The CDR3: CSVGRGTYEQYF. The CDR3 DNA sequence: TGCAGTGTAGGGAGAGGGACCTACGAGCAGTACTTC.

The table lists this clonotype with a few counts. The rearrangement joins TRBV6-2 or TRBV6-3 to TRBJ2-3, with 11 bases identical to TRBD2. The junction had 10 bases not matched to a gene; V was cut back by 10 bases and J by 4 bases. The CDR3 runs to 15 residues. CDR1 MNHEY and CDR2 SVGEGT come from the germline V gene. The CDR3 spells CATGRLAGIPDTQYF. The CDR3, as DNA: TGTGCCACCGGAAGACTAGCGGGAATTCCAGATACGCAGTATTTT.

This clonotype was seen only a few times. The chain recombines TRBV2 with TRBJ2-6; D is unclear. This CDR3 region has 14 residues. Looked up from germline, CDR1 is SNHLY and CDR2 is FYNNEI. Between the trimmed V and J ends, which lost 10 bases and 0 bases, there was a span of 10 bases. The CDR3: CATPTASGANVLTF. CDR3 nucleotide sequence: TGTGCCACGCCGACTGCCTCTGGGGCCAACGTCCTGACTTTC.

The chain is built from TRBV10-1 and TRBJ2-1; D perhaps matches TRBD2 (6 bases). This CDR3 spans 15 amino acids. CDR1 is WNHNN, CDR2 SYGVQD, per germline (reference sequence). Trimming cost V 5 bases and J 4 bases, with 15 bases left between them. The CDR3 DNA reads TGCGCCAGCAGTCTGGCGGGAATCGGTTACAATGAGCAGTTCTTC. Translation: CASSLAGIGYNEQFF.

The chain couples TRBV20-1 to TRBJ2-5, with D perhaps given as TRBD1 or TRBD2 (6 bases each). From germline, CDR1 is DFQATT and CDR2 SNEGSKA (reference sequence). Trimming stripped 7 bases from V and 6 bases from J, with 24 bases between. The CDR3 covers 15 residues. Written as DNA, the CDR3 is TGCAGTGTACCAACCCCACGGGGGCAGGGAAAGACCCAGTACTTC. This sequence encodes CSVPTPRGQGKTQYF.

This clonotype was counted a few times. This chain links TRBV7-2 with TRBJ2-7; 13 bases agree with TRBD2. The CDR3 is 18 residues long. CDR1 is SGHTA and CDR2 is FQGNSA in the germline V gene. Trimming removed 1 base from V and 0 bases from J; junction bases left unmatched: 6. Here the CDR3 DNA reads TGTGCCAGCAGCTTAGGGGGACTAGCGGGAATCCCCTCCTACGAGCAGTACTTC. Translation gives CASSLGGLAGIPSYEQYF.

This clonotype has only a few counts. This chain connects TRBV7-2 to TRBJ2-3; no clear D. CDR3 size: 15 residues. The V end lost 4 bases, the J end lost 3 bases, and 14 bases lay between the germline ends. From germline, CDR1 is SGHTA and CDR2 FQGNSA. The CDR3, as DNA: TGTGCCAGCAGCTCTGATACACTCCGGACAGATACGCAGTATTTT. It specifies CASSSDTLRTDTQYF.

Notes on this clonotype: The germline gene is not matched at one end of the junction; a read error may be the cause. This sequence joins TRBV7-7 and TRBJ2-5, with TRBD2 matching over 8 bases. CDR1 SSHAT and CDR2 FNYEAQ come from the germline V gene (reference sequence). This CDR3 is built from 14 residues. The CDR3 DNA reads as TGTGCTAGCAGCTTAACGCGGGAGGTAGAGACCCAGTACTTC. It encodes CASSLTREVETQYF.

This clonotype has only a few counts. The chain links TRBV11-2 to TRBJ2-1, with D uncertain. Germline CDR1 SGHAT, CDR2 FQNNGV. V was clipped by 0 bases and J by 0 bases, with 6 bases between them. CDR3 length: 15 amino acids. CDR3 sequence (DNA): TGTGCCAGCAGCTTAGATGATGGCTCCTACAATGAGCAGTTCTTC. Protein: CASSLDDGSYNEQFF.

The chain links TRBV7-9 to TRBJ2-5; D is unresolved. With the DNA end fitting TRBJ2-7 better, the J assignment may be wrong. This CDR3 region has 12 residues. From germline, CDR1 is SEHNR and CDR2 FQNEAQ (reference sequence). CDR3: CASSLYLSEQYF. The CDR3 bases are TGTGCCAGCAGCTTATATCTGTCCGAGCAGTACTTC.

The chain joins TRBV29-1 to TRBJ2-1, with unresolved D. Per the germline V gene, CDR1 is SQVTM and CDR2 is ANQGSEA. V was clipped by 4 bases and J by 2 bases, with 12 bases between them. The length of the CDR3 is 14 residues. The CDR3 is CSVVRQVTYNEQFF. CDR3 coding DNA: TGCAGCGTTGTACGGCAAGTAACCTACAATGAGCAGTTCTTC.

This clonotype appeared a few times. The chain employs TRBV12-3 or TRBV12-4 and TRBJ1-6; TRBD1 agrees at 10 bases. After removal of 4 bases from V and 8 bases from J, the junction contained 8 bases not matched to a gene. The CDR3 is 16 residues long. CDR3 protein: CASSSTTGTGDSPLHF. CDR3 sequence (DNA): TGTGCCAGCAGTTCGACTACCGGGACAGGGGATTCACCCCTCCACTTT.

This clonotype turned up a few times. This chain links TRBV2 with TRBJ2-7; D not resolved. This CDR3 has 12 amino acids. Germline CDR1 reads SNHLY; CDR2 reads FYNNEI. The CDR3 DNA sequence: TGTGCAGCGAAGGACGGCTCCTACGAGCAGTACTTC. Translating it yields CAAKDGSYEQYF.

The rearrangement joins TRBV5-1 to TRBJ2-7; maybe TRBD2 (5 bases). This CDR3 has 15 amino acids. V was trimmed by 0 bases and J by 2 bases, leaving 12 bases between them. Per germline, CDR1 SGHRS and CDR2 YFSETQ. Here the CDR3 DNA reads TGCGCCAGCAGCTTGGGGACTTACATGGCCTACGAGCAGTACTTC. Protein product: CASSLGTYMAYEQYF.

This clonotype appeared a single time. The chain has TRBV28 and TRBJ2-5; 9 bases line up with TRBD1. The CDR3 has 15 residues. CDR1 and CDR2 (germline): MDHEN, SYDVKM. Germline trimming cut 6 bases from V and 5 bases from J; bases unmatched to any gene: 10. CDR3 region: CASRTGTGRGETQYF. The CDR3 DNA reads TGTGCCAGCAGGACAGGGACAGGGCGGGGGGAGACCCAGTACTTC.

The chain is built from TRBV20-1 and TRBJ1-5, with 7 bases matching TRBD1. Germline values: CDR1 DFQATT, CDR2 SNEGSKA (reference sequence). With V trimmed by 0 bases and J by 7 bases, 9 bases remained unmatched. The CDR3 has 15 residues. CDR3 loop: CSARDRTGTGQPQHF. The CDR3 region has the DNA TGCAGTGCTAGAGACCGGACAGGTACAGGACAGCCCCAGCATTTT.

The chain joins TRBV5-1 to TRBJ2-3; D uncertain. The CDR3 has 18 residues. Germline V gene data show CDR1 as SGHRS and CDR2 as YFSETQ. Trimming took 4 bases from V and 3 from J, leaving 24 bases between them. The CDR3 spells CASSPRRATFSFTDTQYF. CDR3 coding DNA: TGCGCCAGCAGCCCCCGCCGGGCCACCTTCAGCTTTACAGATACGCAGTATTTT.

A remark on this clonotype: The final CDR3 position lacks the conserved phenylalanine or tryptophan, pointing to a likely read error. The chain couples TRBV12-3 or TRBV12-4 to TRBJ2-3; 7 nucleotides match TRBD1. V lost 8 bases and J lost 4; bases outside the gene matches: 6. This CDR3 region has 13 residues. The CDR3 is CASDRVFSDTQYS. The CDR3 DNA follows: TGTGCCAGCGACAGGGTGTTTTCAGATACGCAGTATTCT.